The clone carrying this TCR beta chain turned up a few times. The CDR3 has 14 amino acids. Per germline, CDR1 SGHAT and CDR2 FQNNGV. The V end lost 4 bases, the J end lost 0 bases, and 6 bases lay between the germline ends. The sequencing template was cDNA reverse transcribed from extracted RNA. Assay used: immunoSEQ multiplex PCR; TCRdb lists only in-frame clones, some missing. This table holds 150,000 to 200,000 clones, 50% to 70% found once. This entry comes from a study of CD8+ T cells in alopecia areata. Material: CD4+ T cells sorted from blood, obtained at week 0. The receptor's source is a human donor with alopecia areata. This rearrangement joins TRBV11-2 to TRBJ2-2; TRBD2 is a possible D gene (5 bases). The CDR3 protein is CASSSGSNTGELFF. In DNA form, the CDR3 reads TGTGCCAGCAGCTCGGGGTCGAACACCGGGGAGCTGTTTTTT.